The rows below give T cell receptor beta chains drawn from one sample of a study of type 1 regulatory T cells. TCRdb fed the reads into MiXCR, producing one record per CDR3 protein. The table shows 60,000 to 80,000 distinct CDR3 sequences, with around 63% occurring only once. These receptors have no identified antigens. Material: cultured T cells, either the whole culture or a sorted T cell fraction (not recorded which). These receptors came from a human donor in good health. Each CDR3 is given with its conserved first and last residue. A D gene is named only where the DNA matches it firmly. Clone size is given for some rows only: seen once, a few or many times, or a class if the clone is expanded.

cdr3_aa cdr3_nt j_call clone_size v_call d_call
CASSLTLQVERVETQYF TGTGCCAGCAGTTTAACCCTACAAGTTGAGAGGGTGGAGACCCAGTACTTC TRBJ2-5 . TRBV12-3/TRBV12-4 .
CASSFNRYMGEQYF TGTGCCAGCAGCTTCAACAGGTATATGGGCGAGCAGTACTTC TRBJ2-7 . TRBV7-2 .
CASSMGTGVGETQYF TGTGCCAGCAGCATGGGGACAGGGGTAGGAGAGACCCAGTACTTC TRBJ2-5 many TRBV11-2 TRBD1
CASCWEGETQYF TGTGCCAGTTGTTGGGAAGGCGAGACCCAGTACTTC TRBJ2-5 . TRBV12-3/TRBV12-4 .
CASSLGFGGGETQYF TGTGCCAGCAGCTTGGGTTTCGGCGGTGGAGAGACCCAGTACTTC TRBJ2-5 . TRBV5-4 .
CASSGDYPFGELFF TGTGCCAGCAGCGGGGACTACCCTTTCGGGGAGCTGTTTTTT TRBJ2-2 . TRBV5-4 TRBD2
CSVRQGINEQYF TGCAGCGTTCGCCAGGGAATCAACGAGCAGTACTTC TRBJ2-7 . TRBV29-1 .
CASSLVVPGRNTEAFF TGCGCCAGCAGCTTGGTAGTGCCGGGGCGGAACACTGAAGCTTTCTTT TRBJ1-1 . TRBV5-1 .
CASSLGTDQPQHF TGTGCCAGCAGCTTAGGGACAGACCAGCCCCAGCATTTT TRBJ1-5 . TRBV7-8 .
CASSVAGYYNEQFF TGTGCCAGCAGTGTGGCGGGATACTACAATGAGCAGTTCTTC TRBJ2-1 . TRBV2 .
CASSLVRAGDPLF TGTGCCAGCAGCTTAGTGAGGGCGGGGGATCCGTTATTC TRBJ2-1 . TRBV7-2 TRBD2
CASSLAGDADTQYF TGTGCCAGCAGCCTAGCGGGAGATGCAGATACGCAGTATTTT TRBJ2-3 . TRBV27 TRBD2
CASSLRRGSNQPQHF TGTGCCAGCAGTTTGCGGCGGGGATCCAATCAGCCCCAGCATTTT TRBJ1-5 . TRBV12-3/TRBV12-4 .
CASSLVVRLGGELFF TGTGCCAGCAGTTTAGTGGTCAGACTGGGCGGGGAGCTGTTTTTT TRBJ2-2 . TRBV6-5 .
CASSVVGDIQYF TGCGCCAGCAGCGTTGTCGGGGACATTCAGTACTTC TRBJ2-4 . TRBV5-1 .
CASSPMTGFRGGSYNEQFF TGTGCCAGCAGTCCCATGACAGGGTTTAGGGGAGGCTCCTACAATGAGCAGTTCTTC TRBJ2-1 . TRBV25-1 .
CASSQVGTVDQETQYF TGCGCCAGCAGCCAAGTGGGGACAGTGGACCAAGAGACCCAGTACTTC TRBJ2-5 . TRBV4-3 TRBD1
CATSDFTEQETQYF TGTGCCACCAGTGATTTTACGGAACAAGAGACCCAGTACTTC TRBJ2-5 . TRBV24-1 .
CASSEGTGRTDTQYF TGCGCCAGCTCCGAAGGGACAGGACGCACAGATACGCAGTATTTT TRBJ2-3 once TRBV5-1 TRBD1
CAISGLMSGRAPGTQYF TGTGCCATCAGCGGCCTTATGAGCGGGAGGGCCCCCGGTACGCAGTATTTT TRBJ2-3 . TRBV10-3 TRBD2
CASSLGLAGVFVLTDTQYF TGTGCCAGCAGCTTGGGACTAGCGGGAGTTTTCGTGCTCACAGATACGCAGTATTTT TRBJ2-3 few TRBV5-6 TRBD2
CASSFLGAAGGTDTQYF TGTGCCAGCAGCTTTTTGGGGGCGGCGGGAGGTACAGATACGCAGTATTTT TRBJ2-3 . TRBV5-5 TRBD2
CASRDDLYQETQYF TGTGCCAGCAGGGATGACTTATACCAAGAGACCCAGTACTTC TRBJ2-5 . TRBV6-1 .
CATSGGGAGLRTGSSYNEQFF TGTGCCACCAGCGGGGGGGGGGCAGGTCTCCGGACTGGAAGCTCCTACAATGAGCAGTTCTTC TRBJ2-1 . TRBV15 .
CASSPGTSGEQFF TGTGCCAGCAGCCCCGGGACTAGCGGTGAGCAGTTCTTC TRBJ2-1 once TRBV7-3 TRBD2
CASTYGTSGSREQFF TGTGCCAGCACCTACGGGACTAGCGGGAGTCGTGAGCAGTTCTTC TRBJ2-1 . TRBV12-3/TRBV12-4 TRBD2
CASSGDRGAANEQFF TGTGCCAGTAGTGGTGACCGGGGGGCGGCCAATGAGCAGTTCTTC TRBJ2-1 . TRBV19 .
CASSLTPRQFSGHEQFF TGTGCCAGCAGCCTTACCCCCCGTCAGTTTAGTGGCCATGAGCAGTTCTTC TRBJ2-1 . TRBV7-9 .
CATSVRVGRRENTEAFF TGTGCCACCTCCGTGAGGGTAGGGCGGAGGGAGAACACTGAAGCTTTCTTT TRBJ1-1 few TRBV15 .
CASSAGTRGFRTDTQYF TGTGCCAGCAGCGCGGGGACTAGGGGCTTCAGAACAGATACGCAGTATTTT TRBJ2-3 . TRBV11-2 TRBD2
CSARWREGQETQYF TGCAGTGCTAGATGGCGGGAGGGCCAAGAGACCCAGTACTTC TRBJ2-5 . TRBV20-1 TRBD2
CSAPGLAGMVGGNEQFF TGCAGTGCGCCGGGACTAGCGGGGATGGTTGGGGGGAATGAGCAGTTCTTC TRBJ2-1 few TRBV20-1 TRBD2
CASSVGVYTGELFF TGTGCCAGCAGCGTAGGGGTGTACACCGGGGAGCTGTTTTTT TRBJ2-2 medium-sized TRBV9 .
CASSDDITTGELFF TGTGCCAGCAGTGACGACATTACCACCGGGGAGCTGTTTTTT TRBJ2-2 . TRBV2 .
CSARARRWGTYEQYF TGCAGTGCTAGGGCGAGGAGGTGGGGAACCTACGAGCAGTACTTC TRBJ2-7 . TRBV20-1 .
CASSEGTSGGGDEQFF TGCGCCAGCTCCGAGGGGACTAGCGGGGGAGGCGATGAGCAGTTCTTC TRBJ2-1 . TRBV5-1 TRBD2
CASSRSQGTADTQYF TGCGCCAGCAGCCGATCACAGGGTACGGCGGATACGCAGTATTTT TRBJ2-3 few TRBV5-1 .
CSARDPAGSNTEAFF TGCAGTGCTAGAGATCCGGCAGGATCGAACACTGAAGCTTTCTTT TRBJ1-1 . TRBV20-1 .
CASSIAGPTYEQYF TGTGCCAGTAGTATTGCAGGTCCTACCTACGAGCAGTACTTC TRBJ2-7 . TRBV19 .
CASSLVAGRNNEQFF TGTGCCAGCAGCTTAGTGGCGGGACGGAACAATGAGCAGTTCTTC TRBJ2-1 . TRBV7-8 .
CASSHKPLYGYTF TGTGCCAGCAGCCACAAGCCCCTTTATGGCTACACCTTC TRBJ1-2 . TRBV14 .
CASSWVQGAKGNTIYF TGTGCCAGCAGCTGGGTCCAGGGGGCCAAGGGAAACACCATATATTTT TRBJ1-3 . TRBV5-8 TRBD1
CSARGPTGNTEAFF TGCAGTGCGCGTGGACCAACGGGGAACACTGAAGCTTTCTTT TRBJ1-1 . TRBV20-1 .
CASSSMGLAGVEQYF TGTGCCAGCAGCTCAATGGGACTAGCGGGAGTCGAGCAGTACTTC TRBJ2-7 . TRBV7-2 TRBD2
CASSLSGREAYNEQFF TGCGCCAGCAGCTTATCAGGCAGGGAGGCCTACAATGAGCAGTTCTTC TRBJ2-1 . TRBV5-1 .
CAIRRDGTDVNEQFF TGTGCCATCCGAAGAGACGGGACAGATGTAAATGAGCAGTTCTTC TRBJ2-1 . TRBV10-3 TRBD1
CASSPIGPQETQYF TGTGCCAGCAGCCCGATAGGGCCCCAAGAGACCCAGTACTTC TRBJ2-5 . TRBV3-1 .
CASSTGVADSQETQYF TGCGCCAGCAGTACGGGCGTAGCGGATTCACAAGAGACCCAGTACTTC TRBJ2-5 . TRBV5-1 .